The T cell receptor (beta chain) under discussion was sequenced for a study of control samples from healthy donors and cancer patients. The protocol was immunoSEQ multiplex PCR, while the TCRdb copy is restricted to in-frame clones and leaves out a portion. The sample contains approximately 150,000 clones, around 94% of which appear only once. The sequence came from a man aged 35-49 years in good health. Sequenced sample: blood.

The CDR3: CASSLAAGGNTEAFF. Here the CDR3 DNA reads TGTGCCAGCAGCTTGGCGGCAGGGGGGAACACTGAAGCTTTCTTT. The V call is TRBV5-4, the J call TRBJ1-1, with 7 bases that match TRBD1. Per germline, CDR1 SGHNT and CDR2 YYREEE (reference sequence). V shed 0 bases, J shed 1 base, and the junction held 3 bases outside the gene matches. The CDR3 runs 15 residues.